One sample yielded the 23 T cell receptor beta chains listed below, sequenced in a study of blood T cells in healthy people across ages. A second roughly 6 to 12 cycle PCR used barcoded and J-beta primers. One entry per CDR3 protein results from TCRdb running MiXCR on the 5' RACE reads. Of 1,100,000 or so distinct CDR3 sequences in the sample, 35% to 50% were seen once. The sequencing sample was made of blood. The receptors come from a woman aged 60-70 years in good health.

J is TRBJ2-3 and V is TRBV20-1; 9 bases fit TRBD1. Unmatched junction bases numbered 8, after V lost 5 bases and J lost 2 bases. Germline CDR1 reads DFQATT; CDR2 reads SNEGSKA (reference sequence). The CDR3 covers 15 residues. The chain's CDR3 is CSAPIGDRATDTQYF. The CDR3 DNA is TGCAGTGCTCCTATAGGGGACAGGGCCACAGATACGCAGTATTTT.

In this sample, this clonotype turned up a few times. The genes are TRBV28 and TRBJ2-5; D gene ambiguous. The CDR3 is made up of 14 amino acids. V was pared by 6 bases and J by 2 bases, with 13 bases between. Germline assignment: CDR1 MDHEN and CDR2 SYDVKM. CDR3 bases: TGTGCCAGCAGCATCGGGTCCTCGCAAGAGACCCAGTACTTC. Protein: CASSIGSSQETQYF. The variable domain in full, with the rest retrieved from reference TRBV28 and TRBJ2-5, is DVKVTQSSRYLVKRTGEKVFLECVQDMDHENMFWYRQDPGLGLRLIYFSYDVKMKEKGDIPEGYSVSREKKERFSLILESASTNQTSMYLCASSIGSSQETQYFGPGTRLLVL.

This clonotype was recorded once. V usage is TRBV20-1 and J usage is TRBJ2-7; the D is unclear. TRBJ2-1 matches the DNA end more closely, so the J call is doubtful. CDR1 is DFQATT and CDR2 is SNEGSKA in the germline V gene (reference sequence). This CDR3 comprises 13 residues. The CDR3 coding sequence is TGCAGTGCTAGAGATTGGCCCTCTAATGAGCAGTTCTTC. Protein sequence: CSARDWPSNEQFF.

In this sample, this clonotype turned up a few times. This chain uses TRBV5-5 with TRBJ1-2; 12 bases are shared with TRBD1. From germline, CDR1 is SGHKS and CDR2 YYEKEE (reference sequence). CDR3 size: 18 residues. Trimming cost V 0 bases and J 6 bases; bases outside gene matches: 12. CDR3 residues: CASSLASGQGANWDGYTF. CDR3 in DNA: TGTGCCAGCAGCTTGGCTTCGGGACAGGGGGCGAACTGGGATGGCTACACCTTC.

The chain employs TRBV27 and TRBJ1-6; no definite D call. The CDR3 has 14 residues. The V end lost 4 bases, the J end lost 0 bases, and 4 bases lay between the germline ends. The germline V gene has CDR1 MNHEY and CDR2 SMNVEV (reference sequence). The CDR3 loop reads CASSYSSYNSPLHF. CDR3 coding DNA: TGTGCCAGCAGTTACAGCTCCTATAATTCACCCCTCCACTTT.

The chain joins TRBV6-1 to TRBJ2-7; D may be TRBD1 (5 bases). Germline-derived CDR1 and CDR2 are MNHNS and SASEGT. Trimming shortened V by 3 bases and J by 2 bases, and 5 bases separated the two germline ends. This CDR3 contains 12 residues. The CDR3 DNA is TGTGCCAGCAGTGAGACAGCCTACGAGCAGTACTTC. As protein: CASSETAYEQYF.

The chain has TRBV9 and TRBJ2-4; 8 bases are shared with TRBD2. The J call may be wrong; the DNA end is better matched by TRBJ2-7. Germline CDR1 reads SGDLS; CDR2 reads YYNGEE. The CDR3 contains 13 residues. CDR3 loop: CASNRGGNYEQYF. DNA of the CDR3: TGTGCCAGCAACCGGGGGGGCAACTACGAGCAGTACTTC.

This chain joins TRBV19 and TRBJ2-5; 7 nucleotides align to TRBD2. This CDR3 has 16 amino acids. The ends lost 0 bases at V and 2 bases at J; junction bases unmatched: 6. The germline CDR1 and CDR2 sequences are LNHDA and SQIVND (reference sequence). CDR3 amino acids: CASSIDLSGGQETQYF. DNA for the CDR3: TGTGCCAGTAGTATAGATCTGTCGGGGGGACAAGAGACCCAGTACTTC.

The V gene is TRBV30, the J gene TRBJ2-7, with D uncertain. Germline assignment: CDR1 GTSNPN and CDR2 SVGIG (reference sequence). This CDR3 spans 12 amino acids. Trimming stripped 0 bases from V and 7 bases from J, with 10 bases between. The CDR3 loop reads CAWSVRYNEQYF. The CDR3 nucleotides read TGTGCCTGGAGTGTGAGGTACAATGAGCAGTACTTC.

The chain links TRBV30 to TRBJ2-7; weak D call: TRBD1 (5 bases). Germline CDR1 and CDR2: GTSNPN and SVGIG (reference sequence). The CDR3 extends over 14 amino acids. V was pared by 0 bases and J by 4 bases, with 13 bases between. For the CDR3, the DNA is TGTGCCTGGAGTGTAAGGGGCGCTGTATACGAGCAGTACTTC. Protein sequence: CAWSVRGAVYEQYF.

The rearrangement links TRBV6-2 or TRBV6-3 to TRBJ2-5; the D is unclear. The DNA end is a closer match to TRBJ2-7, so the J assignment may be wrong. Germline CDR1 is MNHEY and CDR2 is SVGEGT. The CDR3 runs to 14 residues. The CDR3 protein is CASSYSTAGYEQYF. CDR3 coding DNA: TGTGCCAGCAGTTACTCGACCGCCGGGTACGAGCAGTACTTC.

The chain has TRBV2 and TRBJ1-4; tentative D call: TRBD1 (6 bases). The CDR3 is 15 residues long. The V and J ends lost 4 bases and 0 bases respectively, with 9 bases between them. In germline, CDR1 is SNHLY, CDR2 FYNNEI. The CDR3: CASSGRTATNEKLFF. The CDR3 bases are TGTGCCAGCAGTGGACGGACAGCAACTAATGAAAAACTGTTTTTT.

The chain employs TRBV25-1 and TRBJ2-1; 11 nucleotides line up with TRBD2. There are 18 residues in the CDR3. After removal of 4 bases from V and 8 bases from J, the junction contained 16 bases not matched to a gene. Germline lookup yields CDR1 MGHDK and CDR2 SYGVNS. CDR3 sequence: CASSAPSPTSGIAHEQFF. CDR3 nucleotide sequence: TGTGCCAGCAGTGCTCCTTCCCCGACTAGCGGGATAGCGCATGAGCAGTTCTTC. Full variable domain (rest looked up from reference TRBV25-1 and TRBJ2-1): EADIYQTPRYLVIGTGKKITLECSQTMGHDKMYWYQQDPGMELHLIHYSYGVNSTEKGDLSSESTVSRIRTEHFPLTLESARPSHTSQYLCASSAPSPTSGIAHEQFFGPGTRLTVL.

The chain links TRBV6-1 to TRBJ2-5, with 8 bases matching TRBD1. With 3 bases clipped from V and 11 bases from J, the junction kept 14 bases outside the gene matches. The CDR3 runs to 15 residues. Germline V CDR1 and CDR2: MNHNS, SASEGT. For the CDR3, the DNA is TGTGCCAGCAGTGAGCGGGGAGGACAGGGTAGGGCGCAGTACTTC. Its protein is CASSERGGQGRAQYF.

The chain joins TRBV18 to TRBJ2-4; D unclear. The DNA end is a closer match to TRBJ2-5, so the J assignment may be wrong. This CDR3 is built from 13 residues. From germline, CDR1 is KGHSH and CDR2 LQKENI. DNA for the CDR3: TGTGCCAGCTCACCACCGGAAATAGAGACCCAGTACTTC. Translating gives CASSPPEIETQYF.

A few counts support this clonotype. The chain has TRBV10-3 and TRBJ2-7, with TRBD2 identical over 7 bases. The CDR3 totals 14 residues. Per the germline V gene, CDR1 is ENHRY and CDR2 is SYGVKD. Losses at the gene ends were 5 bases for V and 6 bases for J; bases not matched to a gene: 10. Here the CDR3 DNA reads TGTGCCATCAGTACCAGCGGGAACCTCCCCGAGCAGTACTTC. The encoded protein is CAISTSGNLPEQYF.

The chain joins TRBV7-2 to TRBJ2-5; D possibly uses TRBD1 or TRBD2 (6 bases each). V shed 5 bases and J shed 2 bases, with 15 bases lying between them. The V gene's germline CDR1 is SGHTA and CDR2 FQGNSA. The CDR3 extends over 15 amino acids. CDR3 sequence reads: CASSTVGGIQETQYF. Written as DNA, the CDR3 is TGTGCCAGCAGCACGGTAGGGGGGATTCAAGAGACCCAGTACTTC.

This clonotype was detected a few times. V gene TRBV27 combines with J gene TRBJ2-7; D may be TRBD2 (6 bases). V gave up 6 bases and J gave up 0 bases, with 15 bases separating them. Germline lookup yields CDR1 MNHEY and CDR2 SMNVEV (reference sequence). This CDR3 contains 15 residues. The CDR3 sequence is CASRIGLTSSYEQYF. As DNA, the CDR3 is TGTGCCAGCAGAATTGGACTAACGAGCTCCTACGAGCAGTACTTC.

This clonotype has ten or more counts. In DNA, the CDR3 is TGTGCCAGCAGCTCACCGCCGACTAGCGGCCTGCAGTACTTC. Amino acids: CASSSPPTSGLQYF. The chain couples TRBV7-2 to TRBJ2-7, with 9 bases matching TRBD2. This CDR3 has 14 residues. Trimming at V came to 4 bases and at J to 9 bases, leaving 10 bases not matched to a gene. Germline CDR1 is SGHTA and CDR2 is FQGNSA.

On this clonotype: One junction end does not reproduce the germline sequence, and a read error may be involved. This rearrangement joins TRBV29-1 to TRBJ2-7; TRBD1 might be the D (6 bases). Germline V CDR1 and CDR2: SQVTM, ANQGSEA. The CDR3 loop spans 14 amino acids. The CDR3 loop is CIVESRGTRYEQYF. The CDR3 DNA follows: TGCATCGTTGAAAGCCGAGGGACACGCTACGAGCAGTACTTC.

This chain links TRBV12-3 or TRBV12-4 with TRBJ2-2; TRBD1 aligns across 8 bases. This CDR3 contains 16 residues. The V and J ends lost 5 bases and 4 bases, in that order; junction bases with no gene match: 9. As DNA, the CDR3 is TGTGCCAGCAGTCCCAGGGGGCTAAGGGGCACCGGGGAGCTGTTTTTT. As protein: CASSPRGLRGTGELFF.

The J gene is TRBJ2-1, the V gene TRBV13, with 11 bases that match TRBD2. Germline CDR1 and CDR2: PRHDT and FYEKMQ (reference sequence). Germline trimming cut 3 bases from V and 1 base from J; bases unmatched to any gene: 2. The CDR3 runs 16 residues. The CDR3 sequence is CASSFGTSGSYNEQFF. The CDR3 DNA is TGTGCCAGCAGCTTCGGGACTAGCGGTTCCTACAATGAGCAGTTCTTC.

This clonotype has only a few counts. V and J are TRBV5-1 and TRBJ2-1; 15 nucleotides match TRBD2. The CDR3 runs to 16 residues. The germline V gene has CDR1 SGHRS and CDR2 YFSETQ. J gave up 8 bases and V 4 bases, and 7 bases lay outside the gene matches. CDR3 region: CASSAGGLAGGDEQFF. Here the CDR3 DNA reads TGCGCCAGCAGCGCTGGTGGACTAGCGGGAGGGGATGAGCAGTTCTTC.